A single T cell receptor (beta chain) is shown here with its context. Its antigen target is currently unknown. No much larger clonotype is one base removed from it; base qualities were not supplied. This record belongs to a study of shared clonotypes between healthy human individuals (dated by TCRdb to the early 2020s). Some background on the complete study: A couple of women and three men aged 18 to 49 years were included in the cohort. Per donor, three plates each were used for CD4 naive and CD4 memory, two for CD8 naive, and one for CD8 memory. To estimate repertoire size and how much clonotypes are shared between individuals, the study performed deep sequencing of blood TCR repertoires from a handful of healthy adults. Libraries were prepared and TCR repertoires were sequenced by different laboratories using diverse techniques, in order to increase sequencing depth and limit assay-specific biases. Per donor, leukapheresis produced somewhere between about 0.94 and 10 billion PBMCs. Study-wide conclusions, independent of this receptor: Larger estimated clonotype richness was generally found for naive subsets than for memory subsets. Compared with non-shared clonotypes, the clonotypes found in all four sorted-subset donors had higher generation probabilities. Only blood was sampled, and tissue TCR repertoires likely differ from those in blood. Incomplete sequencing was indicated by rarefaction of sorted-subset datasets, despite the large sequencing depth. When several donors were compared, the shared fraction of clonotypes was about 5% for naive CD4, roughly 3.3% for naive CD8, more than 2% for memory CD4, and around 0.37% for memory CD8. Pairwise subsampling led to the expectation that sequencing depth would affect the degree of clonotype sharing among donors. The small number of donors limited the genetic and exposure-history diversity represented.

The donors were healthy, HIV-negative adults with no recently reported acute infections or vaccinations. All donors were Caucasian adults living in Nashville, Tennessee, USA. Magnetic negative selection was used to enrich CD4+ T cells, after which naive cells were positively selected on CD45RA and the negative fraction became the memory subset. After blood collection by leukapheresis, PBMCs were isolated using Ficoll-Histopaque density gradient centrifugation and then cryopreserved in the vapor phase of liquid nitrogen. Purity and quantity of every magnetically sorted T cell population were checked by analytical flow cytometry. Each sorted fraction had its genomic DNA isolated and then quantified by UV absorbance on a Nanodrop 2000c. TCR CDR3 regions were amplified from genomic DNA by multiplex PCR using the deep immunoSEQ assay. Extracted genomic DNA from each cell subset was spread evenly across all wells of several immunoSEQ 96-well plates, with each plate serving as a replicate. For sorted subsets, roughly 200 ng of genomic DNA, equivalent to around 31,000 T cell genomes, went into each replicate PCR. Purified libraries were quantified with a Qubit 3.0 fluorometer, sized on a Bioanalyzer 2100, and re-quantified with the KAPA Library Quantification kit. A separate single-read 150-cycle Illumina NextSeq 550 flow cell was used to sequence each immunoSEQ 96-well plate. Regarding the original processing steps: Because only junctional sequences without quality scores were contained in the immunoSEQ output, filtering matching that applied to full-length reads could not be performed. To assign V/J genes and CDR3, sequences were annotated using PyIR, a Python wrapper for IgBLAST v1.9, with IMGT germline references. Reads with weak V/J assignments (E-value above 1e-6), missing CDR3, stop codons, out-of-frame junctions, or ambiguous translated residues were removed. V3J clonotypes were defined by identical inferred V gene, J gene, and CDR3 amino acid sequence. Percentage overlap between repertoires was calculated by dividing the number of shared unique clonotypes by the size of the smaller repertoire. Three approaches were used to assess repertoire richness: RTK rarefaction, the Chao1 estimator, and Recon v2.1 estimates of unobserved clonotypes. OLGA was used to compute generation probabilities for all TCRbeta clonotypes that the gDNA method yielded from several donors. Imported from immuneACCESS, the table was reduced by TCRdb to in-frame sequences with V and J called. These copies leave out some clones; in studies compared against another copy, an unresolved V gene accounts for under half, and the cause of the remainder is not known. V and J calls plus clone size are reproduced from that table; the DNA served to infer D and trimming. This sample is represented by roughly 2.6 million clones; around 94% of them were singletons. The top ten clones comprise 0.11% to 0.15% of the sample.

V is shortened by 3 bases, J by 4 bases, and the region joining them spans 18 bases. Counted from cysteine to phenylalanine, this CDR3 has 15 amino acids. The entry retains the CDR3 DNA only, 45 bases that are in frame from base 1. CDR1 GTSNPN and CDR2 SVGIG were looked up in the germline V gene (reference sequence). The receptor comes from a man aged 18 to 30 in good health. Source material: naive CD4+ T cells sorted from blood. This specimen's cell subset or site label, interpreted: CD45RA+ positively selected. The chain couples TRBV30 to TRBJ1-1; the D gene is perhaps TRBD1, on 6 matching bases. Read as DNA, the sequence is TGTGCCTGGAGCCTGCAAGGGGGAATGGGCACTGAAGCTTTCTTT. It codes for CAWSLQGGMGTEAFF.